Sequencing of this T cell receptor beta chain was carried out in a study of Graves' ophthalmopathy and Graves' hyperthyroidism. Amplified TCR beta CDR3 regions were obtained using RNA transcripts as template. HTBI primers primed a first-round RT-PCR, and a second-round multiplex PCR followed. Using its own MiXCR run on the multiplex PCR reads, TCRdb lists one record per CDR3 protein. The sample contains about 600,000 distinct CDR3 sequences, approximately 35% of which appear only once. General observations from the study: Ophthalmopathy progression was predicted with about 71% sensitivity and approximately 72% specificity. Most expanded clonotypes from thyroid (those above 0.001 frequency) were also found in blood.

This clonotype was detected many times. Its cognate antigen is unknown. Sequencing used peripheral blood or thyroid tissue (not recorded which). The source is an adult man with Graves' hyperthyroidism.

This CDR3 is CASSELRGRNTEAFF. CDR3 DNA: TGTGCCAGCAGTGAACTTCGCGGACGCAACACTGAAGCTTTCTTT. This chain links TRBV25-1 with TRBJ1-1; D uncertain. The length of the CDR3 is 15 residues. Germline-derived CDR1 and CDR2 are MGHDK and SYGVNS. The V gene lost 2 bases and the J gene lost 2 bases, with 12 bases spanning the gap.